The rows below give T cell receptor beta chains drawn from one sample of a study of blood T cell repertoires in COVID-19. The data were produced by immunoSEQ multiplex PCR, yet TCRdb's version contains in-frame clones alone and is incomplete. Among approximately 250,000 clones listed, around 90% were seen once. The source material was PBMCs or T cells enriched from blood (not recorded which). These TCRs come from a woman between 40 and 55 years old who had been exposed to COVID-19. Both conserved end residues are part of each CDR3. D genes are given only for firm matches. Only some rows state a clone size, as once, few, many or a class for expanded clones.

size,J,D,V,DNA,CDR3
once,TRBJ1-4,-,TRBV3-1/TRBV3-2,TGTGCCAGCAGCCAAGGAGCTGCGCGGGGTGAAAAACTGTTTTTT,CASSQGAARGEKLFF
-,TRBJ1-1,-,TRBV15,TGTGCCACCAGCAGCACTGAATACCTATTAACTTTGAACACTGAAGCTTTCTTT,CATSSTEYLLTLNTEAFF
-,TRBJ1-3,-,TRBV28,TGTGCCAGCAGTTACCCCGGGACACCTGGAAACACCATATATTTT,CASSYPGTPGNTIYF
-,TRBJ1-2,-,TRBV28,TGTGCCAGCAGTCCTACAGTTAACTATGGCTACACCTTC,CASSPTVNYGYTF
-,TRBJ2-7,TRBD2,TRBV5-4,TGTGCCAGCAGCTTAGGCGGGGGAGATTACGAGCAGTACTTC,CASSLGGGDYEQYF
-,TRBJ1-2,TRBD1,TRBV13,TGTGCCAGCAGCTTTGGACAGGGGGGCTTCGGCGGCTACACCTTC,CASSFGQGGFGGYTF
-,TRBJ2-3,TRBD2,TRBV7-7,TGTGCTAGCAGTGAAACCCCGATAGCGGGAGGTAGGCCAGATACGCAGTATTTT,CASSETPIAGGRPDTQYF
-,TRBJ2-1,TRBD2,TRBV3-1/TRBV3-2,TGTGCCAGCAGCCCGGGACTAGCGGGGGTCGGTGAGCAGTTCTTC,CASSPGLAGVGEQFF
-,TRBJ2-5,-,TRBV15,TGTGCCACCAGCAGCGGTCAGCCCAGGGAGACCCAGTACTTC,CATSSGQPRETQYF
-,TRBJ1-6,TRBD1,TRBV18,TGTGCCAGCTCAGGGGACAGCAGCCCAAGTTCACCCCTCCACTTT,CASSGDSSPSSPLHF
-,TRBJ1-1,-,TRBV7-3,TGTGCCAGCAGCTTAAATCCCCGGGGGGGAAGCACTGAAGCTTTCTTT,CASSLNPRGGSTEAFF
-,TRBJ1-5,-,TRBV19,TGTGCCAGTAGTATGGGGAGTAACAATCAGCCCCAGCATTTT,CASSMGSNNQPQHF
-,TRBJ1-2,-,TRBV7-9,TGTGCCAGCAGCTTCAGACAGGCGGACTATGGCTACACCTTC,CASSFRQADYGYTF
-,TRBJ2-3,-,TRBV12-3/TRBV12-4,TGTGCCAGCCATTCGGGTAGCACAGATACGCAGTATTTT,CASHSGSTDTQYF
-,TRBJ1-2,TRBD1,TRBV30,TGTGCCTGCAATACAGGGGGCGGTACTGGCTACACCTTC,CACNTGGGTGYTF
-,TRBJ1-2,TRBD1,TRBV11-2,TGTGCCAGCAGCCCGAGGACAGGATCACCGGGCTACACCTTC,CASSPRTGSPGYTF
-,TRBJ1-6,-,TRBV28,TGTGCCAGCAGTACAGGTCCCTCCTATAATTCACCCCTCCACTTT,CASSTGPSYNSPLHF
-,TRBJ2-5,TRBD2,TRBV3-1/TRBV3-2,TGTGCCAGCAGCCATGCTCCGGGACTAGCGGGGAAGACCCAGTACTTC,CASSHAPGLAGKTQYF
-,TRBJ1-2,TRBD1,TRBV29-1,TGCAGCGTATACAGGGGTGGCTATGGCTACACCTTC,CSVYRGGYGYTF
few,TRBJ2-6,-,TRBV6-2/TRBV6-3,TGTGCCAGCAGCCCCGGGATTTTCTACGGGGCCAACGTCCTGACTTTC,CASSPGIFYGANVLTF
-,TRBJ2-7,-,TRBV10-2,TGCGCCAGCTTTGTTGGGCAGGGAACGTACGAGCAGTACTTC,CASFVGQGTYEQYF
-,TRBJ2-1,TRBD1,TRBV29-1,TGCAGCGTTGAGGGTGGCCAGGGGGTCCACAATGAGCAGTTCTTC,CSVEGGQGVHNEQFF
-,TRBJ2-1,-,TRBV28,TGTGCCAGCAGTTCAGGGGTAAATGAGCAGTTCTTC,CASSSGVNEQFF
few,TRBJ1-3,TRBD1,TRBV29-1,TGCAGCGCCGGAGACAGGGGGGCCGGAAACACCATATATTTT,CSAGDRGAGNTIYF
once,TRBJ1-5,-,TRBV6-5,TGTGCCAGCAGTTACGAGGGCGTCAATCAGCCCCAGCATTTT,CASSYEGVNQPQHF
-,TRBJ2-3,-,TRBV7-3,TGTGCCAGCACCATTGGGGGGGCGGCTTCAGATACGCAGTATTTT,CASTIGGAASDTQYF
-,TRBJ2-7,-,TRBV21-1,TGTGCCAGCAGCAAAAGGGGGCGTCTGAGGGAATCCTACGAGCAGTACTTC,CASSKRGRLRESYEQYF
-,TRBJ2-4,TRBD1,TRBV27,TGTGCCAGCAGGGGACAGGGGTTAAACATTCAGTACTTC,CASRGQGLNIQYF
-,TRBJ1-2,TRBD1,TRBV4-1,TGCGCCAGCAGCCCCTTTACTATCCAGGGGGCGCCTGGCTACACCTTC,CASSPFTIQGAPGYTF
-,TRBJ1-5,TRBD1,TRBV4-2,TGTGCCAGCAGCCAAGACTTCCGACAGGGAAGGGCCAATCAGCCCCAGCATTTT,CASSQDFRQGRANQPQHF
-,TRBJ2-7,TRBD1,TRBV15,TGTGCCACCAGCTCTCGGCCGACAGGGGGGGGCGAGCAGTACTTC,CATSSRPTGGGEQYF
-,TRBJ2-3,TRBD2,TRBV28,TGTGCCAGCAGTCTTAGCGGGGGGGCATTCGCAGATACGCAGTATTTT,CASSLSGGAFADTQYF
-,TRBJ1-1,TRBD1,TRBV6-5,TGTGCCAGCAGTCCCGGACAGGGTAACACTGAAGCTTTCTTT,CASSPGQGNTEAFF
-,TRBJ1-3,-,TRBV6-5,TGTGCCAGCAGCTCCTTCGGGGGGCGCGGAAACACCATATATTTT,CASSSFGGRGNTIYF
-,TRBJ1-4,-,TRBV18,TGTGCCAGCTCCCAAAGGACAATCCATAATGAAAAACTGTTTTTT,CASSQRTIHNEKLFF
-,TRBJ2-1,TRBD2,TRBV11-2,TGTGCCAGCAGTGTCACAGTAGCGGGTAACCAATACAATGAGCAGTTCTTC,CASSVTVAGNQYNEQFF
-,TRBJ2-5,TRBD2,TRBV28,TGTGCCAGCAGATTCCCCGACACCGGGACTAGCGGGGGGGTAGGAGGGGAGACCCAGTACTTC,CASRFPDTGTSGGVGGETQYF
-,TRBJ2-2,TRBD1,TRBV6-2/TRBV6-3,TGTGCCAGCAGTTCAGGACAGGGGGCGACCGGGGAGCTGTTTTTT,CASSSGQGATGELFF
-,TRBJ1-2,TRBD1,TRBV24-1,TGTGCCACCAGTGATCCCGGGACAGGGGGCGATTACCCTAGCTATGGCTACACCTTC,CATSDPGTGGDYPSYGYTF
-,TRBJ1-5,TRBD1,TRBV28,TGTGCCAGCAGTGCGACAGGGTTAGGCAATCAGCCCCAGCATTTT,CASSATGLGNQPQHF
-,TRBJ2-4,TRBD2,TRBV2,TGTGCCAGCAGTTCTAGCGGGCTAGCCAAAAACATTCAGTACTTC,CASSSSGLAKNIQYF
once,TRBJ2-1,-,TRBV15,TGTGCCACCAGCAGAGAGGCGGGATCGTACAATGAGCAGTTCTTC,CATSREAGSYNEQFF
once,TRBJ2-3,TRBD2,TRBV12-3/TRBV12-4,TGTGCCATCCGACGGGGGGAGGTAGATACGCAGTATTTT,CAIRRGEVDTQYF
-,TRBJ1-1,-,TRBV19,TGTGCCAGTAGTATACGCAGGGGTAAATCTGAAGCTTTCTTT,CASSIRRGKSEAFF
-,TRBJ2-7,-,TRBV12-3/TRBV12-4,TGTGCCAGCAGACCCCCGGGTAGGAACGAGCAGTACTTC,CASRPPGRNEQYF
-,TRBJ1-3,-,TRBV30,TGTGCCTGGAGTATTGGGTTTTACGGGTCTGGAAACACCATATATTTT,CAWSIGFYGSGNTIYF
-,TRBJ2-1,-,TRBV13,TGTGCCAGCCAATCTGGAGCGGATGAGCAGTTCTTC,CASQSGADEQFF
-,TRBJ1-1,-,TRBV25-1,TGTGCCAGCAGTGCCCCAGGGATCGGCCCTGAAGCTTTCTTT,CASSAPGIGPEAFF
-,TRBJ1-3,TRBD1,TRBV28,TGTGCCAGCAGTTCTCCGGGACAGGGTTCTGGAAACACCATATATTTT,CASSSPGQGSGNTIYF
-,TRBJ2-7,-,TRBV29-1,TGCAGCGTTGTCGCCTCCAGGGGCCCAGCCTACGAGCAGTACTTC,CSVVASRGPAYEQYF